The next 15 T cell receptor beta chains were all read from a single sample in a study of response to subunit inactivated influenza vaccine. Each CDR3 protein is one row after TCRdb ran MiXCR on the RT-PCR reads. The top ten clones hold roughly 10% of a sample with about 300,000 distinct CDR3 sequences, 21% of them seen once. The sequences come from PBMCs from blood, collected approximately 20 months after vaccination. All receptors derive from a man between 50 and 75 years old who received an inactivated influenza vaccine.

This clonotype was detected many times. The chain combines TRBV7-9 with TRBJ1-1, with 7 positions matching TRBD1. The trim removed 7 bases at V and 6 bases at J, leaving 11 bases unmatched. The CDR3 contains 14 residues. Germline CDR1 and CDR2: SEHNR and FQNEAQ (reference sequence). The CDR3 DNA follows: TGTGCCAGCACTCAGGGGGGGGTGGCCGCTGAAGCTTTCTTT. It translates to CASTQGGVAAEAFF.

This chain connects TRBV6-5 to TRBJ1-4, with a tentative D call TRBD1 (6 bases). The length of the CDR3 is 15 residues. Germline-derived CDR1 and CDR2 are MNHEY and SVGAGI. The V end was cut by 5 bases, the J end by 5 bases, with 15 bases between. The CDR3 coding sequence is TGTGCCAGCAGTAACCACAGGGCGGGGAATGAAAAACTGTTTTTT. Residues: CASSNHRAGNEKLFF.

Only a few counts were recorded for this clonotype. V and J are TRBV21-1 and TRBJ1-1. TRBV21-1 is a pseudogene segment. The CDR3 spans 17 residues. The CDR3 spells CASSRCSQEGSNTEAFF. CDR3 bases: TGTGCCAGCAGCAGATGTAGCCAAGAGGGATCAAACACTGAAGCTTTCTTT.

This chain links TRBV11-2 with TRBJ2-7, with 7 bases lining up with TRBD1. CDR3 length: 12 residues. Germline values: CDR1 SGHAT, CDR2 FQNNGV. Germline trimming cut 4 bases from V and 13 bases from J; bases unmatched to any gene: 10. As DNA, the CDR3 is TGTGCCAGCAGCTACCTAGGACAGGCTCCCTACTTC. It encodes CASSYLGQAPYF.

The chain combines TRBV6-5 with TRBJ1-3; D may be TRBD1 (5 bases). This CDR3 region has 17 residues. The V gene lost 0 bases and the J gene lost 0 bases, with 12 bases spanning the gap. Per germline, CDR1 MNHEY and CDR2 SVGAGI. The CDR3 reads CASSYSGDPSSGNTIYF. For the CDR3, the DNA is TGTGCCAGCAGTTACTCGGGGGACCCGAGCTCTGGAAACACCATATATTTT.

This clonotype has ten or more counts. The chain employs TRBV30 and TRBJ1-1; D not resolved. The CDR3 covers 14 residues. V lost 4 bases, J lost 0 bases, and 12 bases lay in between. Germline CDR1 reads GTSNPN; CDR2 reads SVGIG (reference sequence). The CDR3 DNA sequence: TGTGCCTGGAACGGGTACGTGGTGAACACTGAAGCTTTCTTT. Translation: CAWNGYVVNTEAFF.

The chain has TRBV4-2 and TRBJ2-1, with 9 bases identical to TRBD2. The trim removed 6 bases at V and 4 bases at J, leaving 4 bases unmatched. Per the germline V gene, CDR1 is LGHNA and CDR2 is YNFKEQ. CDR3 length equals 14 residues. The CDR3 nucleotides are TGTGCCAGCAGGAGCCTAGCGGGGTACAATGAGCAGTTCTTC. This sequence encodes CASRSLAGYNEQFF.

This sequence joins TRBV24-1 and TRBJ2-2, with D maybe TRBD2 (6 bases). CDR1 is KGHDR, CDR2 SFDVKD, per germline. Trimming shortened V by 0 bases and J by 8 bases, and 21 bases separated the two germline ends. The CDR3 consists of 18 residues. The CDR3 protein is CATSDLTSGSLTRGELFF. CDR3 in DNA: TGTGCCACCAGTGATTTGACTTCCGGGAGCTTGACAAGGGGGGAGCTGTTTTTT.

This chain connects TRBV20-1 to TRBJ1-2; 8 bases fit TRBD1. Germline assignment: CDR1 DFQATT and CDR2 SNEGSKA (reference sequence). The CDR3 length is 14 residues. The junction had 11 bases not matched to a gene; V was cut back by 7 bases and J by 4 bases. The CDR3 reads CSVWIGQGLYGYTF. DNA for the CDR3: TGCAGTGTATGGATCGGACAGGGACTCTATGGCTACACCTTC.

The V and J genes are TRBV12-5 and TRBJ2-1, with D possibly matching TRBD1 (5 bases). V gave up 5 bases and J gave up 7 bases, with 15 bases separating them. Germline V gives CDR1 LGHNT, CDR2 FRNRAP. The CDR3 consists of 14 residues. The CDR3, as DNA: TGTGCTAGTGGTCTCACAGGTCCAGGAAATGAGCAGTTCTTC. This sequence encodes CASGLTGPGNEQFF.

On this clonotype: One junction end does not reproduce the germline sequence, and a read error may be involved. The gene calls are TRBV29-1 and TRBJ2-2, with TRBD2 matching 8 bases. Germline V lookup: CDR1 SQVTM, CDR2 ANQGSEA. This CDR3 contains 14 residues. This chain's CDR3 is CSVRREGSTGELLF. The CDR3 DNA reads TGCAGCGTTCGCCGGGAGGGGTCCACCGGGGAGCTGCTTTTT.

A single count supports this clonotype. The rearrangement links TRBV6-1 to TRBJ2-7; 7 positions match TRBD1. J lost 3 bases, V lost 5 bases, and 7 bases had no gene match. The CDR3 runs 14 residues. Germline V gives CDR1 MNHNS, CDR2 SASEGT. CDR3 protein: CASSPPGQIYEQYF. DNA for the CDR3: TGTGCCAGCAGTCCACCGGGACAGATCTACGAGCAGTACTTC.

The CDR3 spells CSALGTSGSYEQYF. For the CDR3, the DNA is TGCAGTGCCCTCGGGACTAGCGGGAGCTACGAGCAGTACTTC. The chain has TRBV20-1 and TRBJ2-7; 14 nucleotides agree with TRBD2. The CDR3 has 14 residues. The junction had 4 bases not matched to a gene; V was cut back by 6 bases and J by 3 bases. CDR1 and CDR2 (germline): DFQATT, SNEGSKA (reference sequence).

This clonotype was seen more than once but under ten times. This rearrangement joins TRBV20-1 to TRBJ2-7; 15 bases map to TRBD2. Trimming cost V 5 bases and J 1 base; bases outside gene matches: 12. The CDR3 runs to 18 residues. Germline V gene sequence: CDR1 DFQATT, CDR2 SNEGSKA (reference sequence). The CDR3 reads CSALGTSGRIGLSYEQYF. The CDR3 DNA sequence: TGCAGTGCTCTCGGGACTAGCGGGAGGATTGGTTTGTCCTACGAGCAGTACTTC.

In its sample, this clonotype was seen a few times. The chain couples TRBV15 to TRBJ2-2, with 8 nucleotides matching TRBD1. CDR3 size: 16 residues. CDR1 LNHNV and CDR2 YYDKDF come from the germline V gene (reference sequence). V trimming: 5 bases; J trimming: 5 bases; junction bases outside the gene matches: 10. The CDR3 here is CATSDRWTGRTGELFF. As DNA, the CDR3 is TGTGCCACCAGCGACCGTTGGACAGGGCGGACCGGGGAGCTGTTTTTT.